What follows are 13 T cell receptor beta chains derived from one specimen sequenced in a study of blood T cell repertoires in COVID-19. Only in-frame clones appear in the TCRdb table, and some are missing; sequencing was by immunoSEQ multiplex PCR. The table lists some 150,000 clones, over 80% of them singletons, with approximately 11% in the top ten. The source material was peripheral blood. These receptors all come from a woman older than 75 with acute or convalescent COVID-19.

The rearrangement links TRBV5-6 to TRBJ2-7; the D gene is possibly TRBD1 (5 bases). Germline V gene sequence: CDR1 SGHDT, CDR2 YYEEEE. The CDR3 length is 13 residues. Trimming cost V 6 bases and J 3 bases, with 13 bases left between them. The CDR3 loop reads CASTLGRVYEQYF. For the CDR3, the DNA is TGTGCCAGCACCCTGGGCAGGGTCTACGAGCAGTACTTC.

The chain carries TRBV5-1 and TRBJ2-2; 7 bases line up with TRBD2. The CDR3 is made up of 15 amino acids. Germline V CDR1 and CDR2: SGHRS, YFSETQ. The J segment lost 3 bases and the V segment lost 3 bases, leaving 5 bases of the junction unmatched. The CDR3 loop reads CASSSQGGDTGELFF. The CDR3 bases are TGCGCCAGCAGCTCTCAGGGAGGGGACACCGGGGAGCTGTTTTTT.

V gene TRBV2 combines with J gene TRBJ1-2; D remains unclear. Germline V lookup: CDR1 SNHLY, CDR2 FYNNEI. The V end was cut by 2 bases, the J end by 8 bases, with 9 bases between. This CDR3 region has 12 residues. CDR3 sequence reads: CASSEYSGGYTF. The DNA for the CDR3 is TGTGCCAGCAGTGAATACTCGGGAGGCTACACCTTC.

This rearrangement joins TRBV3-1 (or the pseudogene TRBV3-2) to TRBJ1-1; the match to TRBD1 covers 8 bases. Germline V gene data show CDR1 as LGHDT and CDR2 as YNNKEL (reference sequence). The V and J ends lost 1 base and 5 bases, in that order; junction bases with no gene match: 3. The CDR3 totals 14 residues. The DNA of the CDR3 is TGTGCCAGCAGCCAAGTCAGGGGGCGTACTGAAGCTTTCTTT. Amino acid sequence: CASSQVRGRTEAFF.

This chain links TRBV6-5 with TRBJ1-1, with no clear D. Germline CDR1 and CDR2: MNHEY and SVGAGI. This CDR3 has 13 residues. Trimming cost V 5 bases and J 3 bases, with 10 bases left between them. This CDR3 reads CASSRLSDTEAFF. CDR3 nucleotides: TGTGCCAGCAGTCGCCTCTCAGACACTGAAGCTTTCTTT.

Only a few counts were recorded for this clone. This chain uses TRBV18 with TRBJ2-7; 8 bases agree with TRBD2. CDR3 length: 16 amino acids. With 0 bases clipped from V and 3 bases from J, the junction kept 7 bases outside the gene matches. CDR1 is KGHSH and CDR2 is LQKENI in the germline V gene. Here the CDR3 reads CASSPPSGGELYEQYF. The CDR3 coding sequence is TGTGCCAGCTCACCACCGTCGGGGGGGGAACTCTACGAGCAGTACTTC.

J is TRBJ2-3 and V is TRBV7-9, with TRBD1 identical over 9 bases. Trimming took 5 bases from V and 6 from J; bases not matched to a gene: 9. Germline V lookup: CDR1 SEHNR, CDR2 FQNEAQ (reference sequence). This CDR3 has 15 residues. The CDR3 nucleotides read TGTGCCAGCAGCGACCAAGGGACAGGGTCCGATACGCAGTATTTT. Translating it yields CASSDQGTGSDTQYF.

This clone has a handful of counts. The V call is TRBV6-2 or TRBV6-3, the J call TRBJ1-6; 8 bases align to TRBD1. J gave up 12 bases and V 4 bases, and 11 bases lay outside the gene matches. The CDR3 has 15 amino acids. CDR1 and CDR2 (germline): MNHEY, SVGEGT. The CDR3 is CASSFRDRRRGPLHF. The CDR3 nucleotides read TGTGCCAGCAGTTTCCGGGACAGGCGCCGTGGACCCCTCCACTTT.

The CDR3 sequence is CASSPTGQGARQPQHF. CDR3 bases: TGTGCCAGCTCACCCACAGGACAGGGGGCTCGTCAGCCCCAGCATTTT. V and J are TRBV18 and TRBJ1-5; 11 bases are a match to TRBD1. Looked up from germline, CDR1 is KGHSH and CDR2 is LQKENI. The CDR3 is 16 residues long. J gave up 6 bases and V 3 bases, and 7 bases lay outside the gene matches.

The CDR3 reads CASSLWSSYEQYF. DNA for the CDR3: TGCGCCAGCAGCTTATGGAGCTCCTACGAGCAGTACTTC. The rearrangement joins TRBV5-1 to TRBJ2-7; D not certain. Germline loops: CDR1 SGHRS, CDR2 YFSETQ. CDR3 length equals 13 residues. V was clipped by 2 bases and J by 0 bases, with 6 bases between them.

This chain joins TRBV5-8 and TRBJ1-2; possible D gene TRBD1, 5 bases. Germline CDR1 is SGHTS and CDR2 is YDEGEE. This CDR3 has 16 residues. V was cut by 0 bases and J by 3 bases, with 15 bases left in between. CDR3 bases: TGTGCCAGCAGCTTGGTGCGGGGGGTGAGAGACTATGGCTACACCTTC. This encodes CASSLVRGVRDYGYTF.

The chain links TRBV29-1 to TRBJ1-1; TRBD1 agrees at 9 bases. The CDR3 is made up of 13 amino acids. Germline CDR1 and CDR2: SQVTM and ANQGSEA. The V segment lost 4 bases and the J segment 7 bases; nucleotides outside the gene matches: 7. As DNA, the CDR3 is TGCAGCGTTGCTCCTACAGGGGGCGGTGAAGCTTTCTTT. This translates into CSVAPTGGGEAFF.

The V call is TRBV5-4, the J call TRBJ1-6; D gene uncertain. Germline V CDR1 and CDR2: SGHNT, YYREEE (reference sequence). This CDR3 is built from 14 residues. Between the trimmed V and J ends, which lost 0 bases and 7 bases, there was a span of 8 bases. CDR3 nucleotides: TGTGCCAGCAGCTTGGGACAACCGAATTCACCCCTCCACTTT. It codes for CASSLGQPNSPLHF.